These 30 T cell receptor beta chains came from one sample sequenced in a study of control samples from healthy donors and cancer patients. TCRdb keeps only in-frame clones here, not all; method: immunoSEQ multiplex PCR. The table lists more than 85,000 clones, about nine tenths of them singletons. The sequenced material came from blood. These receptors all come from a human donor in good health. The donor label of this sample is uncertain.

CDR3 protein: CASSQSGTGVSYGYTF. Here the CDR3 DNA reads TGTGCCAGCAGCCAATCCGGGACAGGGGTGAGCTATGGCTACACCTTC. The J gene is TRBJ1-2, the V gene TRBV3-1 (or the pseudogene TRBV3-2); 10 bases are shared with TRBD1. V was clipped by 2 bases and J by 4 bases; unmatched bases: 7. The CDR3 sequence is 16 residues long. The V gene's germline CDR1 is LGHDT and CDR2 YNNKEL (reference sequence).

The DNA for the CDR3 is TGTGCCACCAGCAGAGATCAAAGTGAATCTGGGGCCAACGTCCTGACTTTC. Protein product: CATSRDQSESGANVLTF. The chain links TRBV15 to TRBJ2-6; D not certain. Deletions cut 0 bases from V and 1 base from J, with 10 bases between. CDR1 and CDR2 (germline): LNHNV, YYDKDF (reference sequence). The CDR3 length is 17 residues.

The chain combines TRBV25-1 with TRBJ1-5; 7 bases align to TRBD1. The CDR3 has 13 amino acids. The V segment lost 6 bases and the J segment 6 bases; nucleotides outside the gene matches: 5. Germline lookup yields CDR1 MGHDK and CDR2 SYGVNS. The CDR3 bases are TGTGCCAGCAGCTCAGGGGGTGGTCAGCCCCAGCATTTT. Amino acid sequence: CASSSGGGQPQHF.

V is TRBV19 and J is TRBJ1-5; D is unresolved. The germline gives CDR1 LNHDA, CDR2 SQIVND (reference sequence). Trimming left V 1 base short and J 1 base short, with 11 bases between. The CDR3 length is 16 residues. The CDR3 nucleotides read TGTGCCAGTAGTATAGCCGGGAAGCGGAGCAATCAGCCCCAGCATTTT. This sequence encodes CASSIAGKRSNQPQHF.

The chain employs TRBV27 and TRBJ2-1; 7 positions match TRBD1. The germline V gene encodes CDR1 MNHEY and CDR2 SMNVEV (reference sequence). J gave up 1 base and V 2 bases, and 5 bases lay outside the gene matches. CDR3 length: 16 amino acids. The CDR3 loop is CASSLTGTVSYNEQFF. The CDR3 DNA is TGTGCCAGCAGTTTAACCGGGACAGTTTCCTACAATGAGCAGTTCTTC.

The chain employs TRBV18 and TRBJ2-7; TRBD2 matches 11 bases. The CDR3 loop spans 15 amino acids. J was trimmed by 4 bases and V by 4 bases; bases with no gene match: 6. Germline-derived CDR1 and CDR2 are KGHSH and LQKENI. In DNA form, the CDR3 reads TGTGCCAGCTCACGTAGCGGGGGGGGATATTACGAGCAGTACTTC. As protein: CASSRSGGGYYEQYF.

The chain has TRBV6-5 and TRBJ2-1; D gene uncertain. Germline values: CDR1 MNHEY, CDR2 SVGAGI. The CDR3 is made up of 14 amino acids. Deletions cut 6 bases from V and 4 bases from J, with 13 bases between. CDR3 sequence reads: CASRQEQVYNEQFF. Here the CDR3 DNA reads TGTGCCAGCAGACAAGAGCAGGTGTACAATGAGCAGTTCTTC.

The rearrangement uses TRBV28 and TRBJ2-6, with a possible D match to TRBD2 (5 bases). The ends were cut back, 2 bases at V and 0 bases at J, with 14 bases in the middle. This CDR3 spans 18 amino acids. Germline CDR1 and CDR2: MDHEN and SYDVKM. CDR3 sequence (DNA): TGTGCCAGCAGTTTAGAGGGAATCGTACTCTCTGGGGCCAACGTCCTGACTTTC. As protein: CASSLEGIVLSGANVLTF. Complete variable domain (other parts from reference TRBV28 and TRBJ2-6): DVKVTQSSRYLVKRTGEKVFLECVQDMDHENMFWYRQDPGLGLRLIYFSYDVKMKEKGDIPEGYSVSREKKERFSLILESASTNQTSMYLCASSLEGIVLSGANVLTFGAGSRLTVL.

This sequence joins TRBV7-2 and TRBJ2-2; 12 bases map to TRBD2. CDR1 and CDR2 from the germline V gene are SGHTA and FQGNSA. This CDR3 has 14 residues. With 4 bases clipped from V and 12 bases from J, the junction kept 6 bases outside the gene matches. CDR3 sequence (DNA): TGTGCCAGCAGCTCCGGACTAGCGGGGTCTAAGCTGTTTTTT. Protein sequence: CASSSGLAGSKLFF. Complete variable domain (other parts from reference TRBV7-2 and TRBJ2-2): GAGVSQSPSNKVTEKGKDVELRCDPISGHTALYWYRQSLGQGLEFLIYFQGNSAPDKSGLPSDRFSAERTGGSVSTLTIQRTQQEDSAVYLCASSSGLAGSKLFFGEGSRLTVL.

The J gene is TRBJ2-6, the V gene TRBV24-1; unclear D gene. Looked up from germline, CDR1 is KGHDR and CDR2 is SFDVKD. Trimming pared 4 bases from V and 0 bases from J, leaving 3 bases between. The length of the CDR3 is 14 residues. The CDR3 reads CATSDSSGANVLTF. In nucleotides, the CDR3 is TGTGCCACCAGTGACTCCTCTGGGGCCAACGTCCTGACTTTC.

The CDR3 region is CASNLGFGQGFDNEQFF. The CDR3 DNA is TGCGCCAGCAACCTAGGCTTTGGCCAGGGGTTTGACAATGAGCAGTTCTTC. The V gene is TRBV5-1, the J gene TRBJ2-1, with a possible D match to TRBD1 (6 bases). There are 17 residues in the CDR3. Per germline, CDR1 SGHRS and CDR2 YFSETQ. Trimming pared 6 bases from V and 5 bases from J, leaving 24 bases between.

The V gene is TRBV9, the J gene TRBJ2-3; D perhaps matches TRBD2 (5 bases). V lost 3 bases and J 3 bases, leaving 8 bases between the germline ends. Germline V gene sequence: CDR1 SGDLS, CDR2 YYNGEE. The CDR3 is 13 residues long. This CDR3 reads CASSDLATDTQYF. The CDR3 nucleotides read TGTGCCAGCAGCGACCTAGCTACAGATACGCAGTATTTT. Full variable domain (rest looked up from reference TRBV9 and TRBJ2-3): DSGVTQTPKHLITATGQRVTLRCSPRSGDLSVYWYQQSLDQGLQFLIQYYNGEERAKGNILERFSAQQFPDLHSELNLSSLELGDSALYFCASSDLATDTQYFGPGTRLTVL.

The CDR3 sequence is CASSEWPSGGQGTQYF. The CDR3 DNA reads TGTGCCAGCAGTGAATGGCCTAGCGGGGGTCAAGGTACGCAGTATTTT. This chain uses TRBV2 with TRBJ2-3; 10 bases are shared with TRBD2. Germline V CDR1 and CDR2: SNHLY, FYNNEI. V shed 2 bases, J shed 8 bases, and the junction held 10 bases outside the gene matches. This CDR3 is 16 amino acids long.

V and J are TRBV9 and TRBJ2-5; D is perhaps TRBD1 or TRBD2 (5 bases each). This CDR3 spans 14 amino acids. The V gene's germline CDR1 is SGDLS and CDR2 YYNGEE. V lost 5 bases to trimming and J lost 4 bases, with 15 bases between them. The CDR3: CASSDKRGGETQYF. The CDR3 DNA reads TGTGCCAGCAGTGACAAGAGGGGTGGAGAGACCCAGTACTTC.

This chain connects TRBV7-6 to TRBJ2-7; 7 positions agree with TRBD2. CDR3 length equals 14 residues. After removal of 5 bases from V and 0 bases from J, the junction contained 4 bases not matched to a gene. Germline V gene data show CDR1 as SGHVS and CDR2 as FNYEAQ. CDR3 residues: CASSPGGSSYEQYV. For the CDR3, the DNA is TGTGCCAGCAGCCCCGGGGGGAGCTCCTACGAGCAGTACGTC.

The chain joins TRBV24-1 to TRBJ2-3; D gene uncertain. This CDR3 comprises 13 residues. Trimming took off 3 bases at V and 2 bases at J, with 5 bases between the two ends. Germline assignment: CDR1 KGHDR and CDR2 SFDVKD. As DNA, the CDR3 is TGTGCCACCAGTGATACGATCACAGATACGCAGTATTTT. Its protein product is CATSDTITDTQYF.

This clone was seen a few times. The rearrangement uses TRBV7-6 and TRBJ1-6; D may be TRBD1 (6 bases). From germline, CDR1 is SGHVS and CDR2 FNYEAQ. Trimming stripped 5 bases from V and 9 bases from J, with 17 bases between. This CDR3 comprises 15 residues. In nucleotides, the CDR3 is TGTGCCAGCAGCGCAGGAACAGGGATAGTTTCACCCCTCCACTTT. Its protein product is CASSAGTGIVSPLHF.

The chain recombines TRBV27 with TRBJ1-1; D is unclear. V shed 8 bases and J shed 0 bases, with 10 bases lying between them. The CDR3 spans 13 residues. Germline-derived CDR1 and CDR2 are MNHEY and SMNVEV (reference sequence). In nucleotides, the CDR3 is TGTGCCAGCTTCGGGATACTGAACACTGAAGCTTTCTTT. As protein: CASFGILNTEAFF.

In its sample, this clone was seen once. The chain has TRBV5-5 and TRBJ1-2; no reliable D call. This CDR3 is built from 13 residues. V was clipped by 1 base and J by 4 bases, with 8 bases between them. CDR1 and CDR2 from the germline V gene are SGHKS and YYEKEE (reference sequence). The CDR3 here is CASSLPRTYGYTF. CDR3 DNA: TGTGCCAGCAGCTTGCCCCGGACCTATGGCTACACCTTC.

The chain links TRBV5-4 to TRBJ1-3, with D unclear. Germline values: CDR1 SGHNT, CDR2 YYREEE (reference sequence). The ends were cut back, 4 bases at V and 3 bases at J, with 8 bases in the middle. The CDR3 runs 13 residues. CDR3 in DNA: TGTGCCAGCAGCCACCAGCATGGAAACACCATATATTTT. Its translation is CASSHQHGNTIYF. The complete variable domain, with remaining parts taken from reference TRBV5-4 and TRBJ1-3, reads ETGVTQSPTHLIKTRGQQVTLRCSSQSGHNTVSWYQQALGQGPQFIFQYYREEENGRGNFPPRFSGLQFPNYSSELNVNALELDDSALYLCASSHQHGNTIYFGEGSWLTVV.

This clone was counted once. The chain couples TRBV3-1 (or the pseudogene TRBV3-2) to TRBJ2-3; maybe TRBD2 (5 bases). This CDR3 spans 16 amino acids. Trimming stripped 0 bases from V and 3 bases from J, with 13 bases between. CDR1 LGHDT and CDR2 YNNKEL come from the germline V gene (reference sequence). The CDR3 DNA is TGTGCCAGCAGCCAAGATCGAGGGTCATGGACAGATACGCAGTATTTT. It translates to CASSQDRGSWTDTQYF.

V gene TRBV2 combines with J gene TRBJ1-5, with unresolved D. With 0 bases removed from V and 4 bases from J, the gap between germline ends came to 10 bases. The germline gives CDR1 SNHLY, CDR2 FYNNEI. This CDR3 is 15 amino acids long. The CDR3 DNA reads as TGTGCCAGCAGTGAAGCCCGCGGGAGTAATCAGCCCCAGCATTTT. It codes for CASSEARGSNQPQHF.

This clone appeared once. The genes are TRBV27 and TRBJ2-7; D gene uncertain. CDR3 length: 13 amino acids. V lost 1 base and J 4 bases, leaving 8 bases between the germline ends. Germline loops: CDR1 MNHEY, CDR2 SMNVEV (reference sequence). CDR3 protein: CASSLFGQYEQYF. In DNA form, the CDR3 reads TGTGCCAGCAGTTTATTTGGCCAATACGAGCAGTACTTC.

As DNA, the CDR3 is TGCGCCAGCAGGGCCCAGACGACGAACACTGAAGCTTTCTTT. This encodes CASRAQTTNTEAFF. V gene TRBV5-1 combines with J gene TRBJ1-1; D ambiguous. Germline CDR1 is SGHRS and CDR2 is YFSETQ. Trimming took 5 bases from V and 1 from J, leaving 12 bases between them. The CDR3 is made up of 14 amino acids.

Only one count was recorded for this clone. The genes are TRBV5-1 and TRBJ2-7, with TRBD1 matching over 9 bases. There are 15 residues in the CDR3. Trimming cost V 3 bases and J 2 bases; bases outside gene matches: 6. The V gene's germline CDR1 is SGHRS and CDR2 YFSETQ. CDR3 sequence: CASSSTGGETYEQYF. In DNA form, the CDR3 reads TGCGCCAGCAGCTCGACAGGGGGTGAGACCTACGAGCAGTACTTC.

J is TRBJ1-5 and V is TRBV19, with D hard to call. The ends were cut back, 3 bases at V and 2 bases at J, with 11 bases in the middle. Germline values: CDR1 LNHDA, CDR2 SQIVND (reference sequence). CDR3 length: 15 residues. The DNA for the CDR3 is TGTGCCAGTAGTATTAACAAAGCCGGCAATCAGCCCCAGCATTTT. This encodes CASSINKAGNQPQHF.

The chain couples TRBV11-2 to TRBJ2-6, with D unclear. Germline V gives CDR1 SGHAT, CDR2 FQNNGV. The germline V and J ends were trimmed by 0 bases and 0 bases, with 9 bases remaining between them. The length of the CDR3 is 17 residues. The DNA of the CDR3 is TGTGCCAGCAGCTTAGAGAGTCGAAGCTCTGGGGCCAACGTCCTGACTTTC. Its protein product is CASSLESRSSGANVLTF.

This clone was seen only once. CDR3 residues: CASSPKRDRRFNEKLFF. For the CDR3, the DNA is TGTGCCAGCTCACCAAAAAGAGACCGACGGTTTAATGAAAAACTGTTTTTT. V usage is TRBV18 and J usage is TRBJ1-4; no clear D gene. Looked up from germline, CDR1 is KGHSH and CDR2 is LQKENI. V was pared by 2 bases and J by 4 bases, with 17 bases between. The CDR3 covers 17 residues.

This clone was seen a handful of times. The chain carries TRBV2 and TRBJ1-5; D ambiguous. Germline V gene sequence: CDR1 SNHLY, CDR2 FYNNEI. CDR3 length: 14 amino acids. The V gene lost 1 base and the J gene lost 6 bases, with 10 bases spanning the gap. The CDR3 bases are TGTGCCAGCAGTGAAGACAGAAGAAGTCAGCCCCAGCATTTT. It translates to CASSEDRRSQPQHF.

This chain links TRBV28 with TRBJ1-4; tentatively, D is TRBD1 (6 bases). CDR1 and CDR2 from the germline V gene are MDHEN and SYDVKM. The CDR3 totals 15 residues. V was shortened by 3 bases and J by 3 bases, with 11 bases between the two germline ends. CDR3: CASSLGGASNEKLFF. The CDR3 DNA reads as TGTGCCAGCAGTTTGGGGGGCGCATCTAATGAAAAACTGTTTTTT.